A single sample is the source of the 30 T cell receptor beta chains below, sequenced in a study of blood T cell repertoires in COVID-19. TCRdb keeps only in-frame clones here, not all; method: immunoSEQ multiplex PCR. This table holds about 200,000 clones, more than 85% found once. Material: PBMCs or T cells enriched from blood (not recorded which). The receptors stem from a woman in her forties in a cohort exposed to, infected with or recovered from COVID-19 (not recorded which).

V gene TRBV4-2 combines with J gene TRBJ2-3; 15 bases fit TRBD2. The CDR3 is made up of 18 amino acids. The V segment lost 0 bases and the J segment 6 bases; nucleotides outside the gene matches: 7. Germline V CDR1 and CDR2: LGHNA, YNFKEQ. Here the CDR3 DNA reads TGTGCCAGCAGCCAAGAAGTGGGGACTAGCGGGAGGAGGGATACGCAGTATTTT. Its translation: CASSQEVGTSGRRDTQYF.

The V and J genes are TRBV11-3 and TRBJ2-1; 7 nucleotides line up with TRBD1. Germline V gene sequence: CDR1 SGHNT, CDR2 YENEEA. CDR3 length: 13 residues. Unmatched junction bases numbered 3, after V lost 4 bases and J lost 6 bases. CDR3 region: CASSSDRINEQFF. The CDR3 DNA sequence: TGTGCCAGCAGCTCGGACAGGATCAATGAGCAGTTCTTC.

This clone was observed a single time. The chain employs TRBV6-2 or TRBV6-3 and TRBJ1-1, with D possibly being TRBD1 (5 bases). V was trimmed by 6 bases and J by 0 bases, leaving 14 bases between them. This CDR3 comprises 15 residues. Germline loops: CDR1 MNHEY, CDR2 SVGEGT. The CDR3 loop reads CASSGRQTLNTEAFF. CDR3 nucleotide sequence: TGTGCCAGCAGCGGACGACAGACTTTGAACACTGAAGCTTTCTTT.

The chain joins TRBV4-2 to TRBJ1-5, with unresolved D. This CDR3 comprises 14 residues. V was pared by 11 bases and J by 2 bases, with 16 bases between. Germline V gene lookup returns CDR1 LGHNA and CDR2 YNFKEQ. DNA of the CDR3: TGTGCCGGAGGAAGACGCCCCCGCAATCAGCCCCAGCATTTT. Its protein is CAGGRRPRNQPQHF.

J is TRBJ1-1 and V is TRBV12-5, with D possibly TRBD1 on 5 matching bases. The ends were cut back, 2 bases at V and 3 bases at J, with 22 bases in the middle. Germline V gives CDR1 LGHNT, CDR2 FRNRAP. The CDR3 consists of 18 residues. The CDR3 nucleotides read TGTGCTAGTGGTTTGTACGGACAAGAGACTGTTGGCGACACTGAAGCTTTCTTT. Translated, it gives CASGLYGQETVGDTEAFF.

The chain's CDR3 is CASSGDRSTDTQYF. The DNA for the CDR3 is TGTGCCAGCAGCGGGGACAGAAGCACAGATACGCAGTATTTT. This chain links TRBV9 with TRBJ2-3; 7 bases fit TRBD1. The CDR3 length is 14 residues. CDR1 and CDR2 from the germline V gene are SGDLS and YYNGEE. V dropped 3 bases and J dropped 0; count of bases not matched to a gene: 1.

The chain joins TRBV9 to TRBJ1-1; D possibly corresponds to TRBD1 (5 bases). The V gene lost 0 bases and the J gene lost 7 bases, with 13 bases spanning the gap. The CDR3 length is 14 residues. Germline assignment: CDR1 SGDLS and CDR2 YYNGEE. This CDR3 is CASSVDGQGGEAFF. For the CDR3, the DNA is TGTGCCAGCAGCGTAGACGGCCAGGGAGGTGAAGCTTTCTTT.

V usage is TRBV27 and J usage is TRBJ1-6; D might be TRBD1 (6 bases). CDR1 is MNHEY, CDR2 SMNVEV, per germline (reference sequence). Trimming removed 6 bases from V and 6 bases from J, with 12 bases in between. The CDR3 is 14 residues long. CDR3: CASSMDSGNSPLHF. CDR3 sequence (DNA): TGTGCCAGCAGCATGGACAGTGGTAATTCACCCCTCCACTTT.

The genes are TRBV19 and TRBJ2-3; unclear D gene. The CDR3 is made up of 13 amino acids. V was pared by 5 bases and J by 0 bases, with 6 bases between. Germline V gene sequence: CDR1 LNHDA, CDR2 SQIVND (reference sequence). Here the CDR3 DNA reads TGTGCCAGTAGTCTTATTAGCACAGATACGCAGTATTTT. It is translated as CASSLISTDTQYF.

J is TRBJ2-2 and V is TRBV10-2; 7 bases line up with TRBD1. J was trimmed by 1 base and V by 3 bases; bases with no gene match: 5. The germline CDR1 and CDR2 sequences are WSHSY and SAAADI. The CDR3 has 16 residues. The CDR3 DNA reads TGCGCCAGCAGTGACCTGACAGGGAGGAACACCGGGGAGCTGTTTTTT. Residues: CASSDLTGRNTGELFF.

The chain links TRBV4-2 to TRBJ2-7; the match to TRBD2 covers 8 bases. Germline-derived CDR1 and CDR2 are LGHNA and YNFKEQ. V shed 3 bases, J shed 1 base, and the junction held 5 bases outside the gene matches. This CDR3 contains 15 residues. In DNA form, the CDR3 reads TGTGCCAGCAGCCATTCGAGCGGGAGATCCTACGAGCAGTACTTC. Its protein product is CASSHSSGRSYEQYF.

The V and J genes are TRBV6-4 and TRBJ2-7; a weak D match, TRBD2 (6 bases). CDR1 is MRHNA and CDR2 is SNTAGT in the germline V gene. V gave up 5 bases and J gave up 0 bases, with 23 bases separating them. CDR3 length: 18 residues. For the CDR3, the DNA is TGTGCCAGCAGTCTTGGGGACTTACGCTCCGATCGCTCCTACGAGCAGTACTTC. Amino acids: CASSLGDLRSDRSYEQYF.

CDR3 nucleotides: TGCGCCAGCAGCTTGGATGGCATTGCCTCCGTCTACGAGCAGTACTTC. The encoded protein is CASSLDGIASVYEQYF. This sequence joins TRBV5-1 and TRBJ2-7; D remains ambiguous. Trimming removed 0 bases at V and 3 bases at J, with 16 bases between. The CDR3 extends over 16 amino acids. CDR1 is SGHRS, CDR2 YFSETQ, per germline.

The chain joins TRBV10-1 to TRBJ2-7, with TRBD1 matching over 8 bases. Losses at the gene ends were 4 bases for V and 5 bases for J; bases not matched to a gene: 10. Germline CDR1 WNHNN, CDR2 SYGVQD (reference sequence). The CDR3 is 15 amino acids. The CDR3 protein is CASSGTRQGFNEQYF. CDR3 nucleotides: TGCGCCAGCAGTGGAACGAGACAGGGGTTCAACGAGCAGTACTTC.

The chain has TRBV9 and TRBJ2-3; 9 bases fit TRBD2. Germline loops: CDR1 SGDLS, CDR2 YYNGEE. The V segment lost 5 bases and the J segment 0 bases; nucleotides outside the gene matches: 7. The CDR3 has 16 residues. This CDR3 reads CASRSGTSPSTDTQYF. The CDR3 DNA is TGTGCCAGCAGGTCCGGGACTAGCCCTAGCACAGATACGCAGTATTTT.

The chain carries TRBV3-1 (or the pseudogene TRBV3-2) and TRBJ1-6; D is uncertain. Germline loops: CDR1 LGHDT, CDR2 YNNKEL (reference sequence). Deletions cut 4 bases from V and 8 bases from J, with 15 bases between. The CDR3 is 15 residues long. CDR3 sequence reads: CASSPSVRSYSPLHF. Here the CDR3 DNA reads TGTGCCAGCAGCCCATCGGTACGGAGCTATTCACCCCTCCACTTT.

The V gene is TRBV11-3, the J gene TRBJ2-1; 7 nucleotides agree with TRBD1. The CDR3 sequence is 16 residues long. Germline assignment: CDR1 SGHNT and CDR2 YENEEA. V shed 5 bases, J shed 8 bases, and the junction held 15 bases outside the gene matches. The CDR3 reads CASSPWTGDPKDEQFF. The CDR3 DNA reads TGTGCCAGCAGCCCATGGACAGGAGACCCTAAGGATGAGCAGTTCTTC. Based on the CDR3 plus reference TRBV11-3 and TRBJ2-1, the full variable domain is EAGVVQSPRYKIIEKKQPVAFWCNPISGHNTLYWYLQNLGQGPELLIRYENEEAVDDSQLPKDRFSAERLKGVDSTLKIQPAELGDSAVYLCASSPWTGDPKDEQFFGPGTRLTVL.

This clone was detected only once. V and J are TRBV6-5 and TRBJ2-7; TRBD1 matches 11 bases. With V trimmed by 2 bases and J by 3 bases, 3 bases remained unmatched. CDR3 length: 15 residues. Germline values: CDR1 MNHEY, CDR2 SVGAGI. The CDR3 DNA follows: TGTGCCAGCAGTTACGAGGGGACAGGGGGCTACGAGCAGTACTTC. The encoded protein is CASSYEGTGGYEQYF.

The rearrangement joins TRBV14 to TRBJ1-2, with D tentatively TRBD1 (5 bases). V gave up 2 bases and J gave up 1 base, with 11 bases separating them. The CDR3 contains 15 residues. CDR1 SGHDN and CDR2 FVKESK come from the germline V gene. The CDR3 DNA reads TGTGCCAGCAGCCAATACACAGGAGATAACTATGGCTACACCTTC. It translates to CASSQYTGDNYGYTF.

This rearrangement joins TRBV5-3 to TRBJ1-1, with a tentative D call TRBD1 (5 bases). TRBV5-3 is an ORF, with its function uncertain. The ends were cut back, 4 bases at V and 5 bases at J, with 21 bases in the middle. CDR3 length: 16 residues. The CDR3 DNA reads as TGTGCCAGAAGCATTATCCTCTGGTGGGGGGGTACTGAAGCTTTCTTT. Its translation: CARSIILWWGGTEAFF.

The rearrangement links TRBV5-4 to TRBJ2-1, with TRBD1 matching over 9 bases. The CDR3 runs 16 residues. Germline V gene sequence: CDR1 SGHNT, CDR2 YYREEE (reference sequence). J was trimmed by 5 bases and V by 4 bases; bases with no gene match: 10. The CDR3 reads CASSEGTGLSDNEQFF. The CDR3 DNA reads TGTGCCAGCAGCGAAGGGACAGGGTTATCAGACAATGAGCAGTTCTTC.

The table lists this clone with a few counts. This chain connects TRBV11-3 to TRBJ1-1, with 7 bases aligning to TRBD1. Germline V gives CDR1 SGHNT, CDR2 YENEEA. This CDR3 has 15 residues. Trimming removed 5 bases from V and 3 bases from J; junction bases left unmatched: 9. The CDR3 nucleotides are TGTGCCAGCAGCCCCAGACAGGGTCCGTACACTGAAGCTTTCTTT. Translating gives CASSPRQGPYTEAFF.

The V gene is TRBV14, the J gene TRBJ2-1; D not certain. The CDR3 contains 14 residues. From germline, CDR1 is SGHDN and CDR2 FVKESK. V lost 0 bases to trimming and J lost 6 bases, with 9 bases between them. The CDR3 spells CASSQDLAVNEQFF. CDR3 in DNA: TGTGCCAGCAGCCAAGATCTGGCGGTCAATGAGCAGTTCTTC.

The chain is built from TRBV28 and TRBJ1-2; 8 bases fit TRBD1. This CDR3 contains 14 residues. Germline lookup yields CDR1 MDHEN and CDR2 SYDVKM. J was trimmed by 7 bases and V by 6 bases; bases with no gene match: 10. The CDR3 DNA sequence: TGTGCCAGCAGCCTCGGGCAGGGGGCCAGTGGCTACACCTTC. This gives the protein CASSLGQGASGYTF.

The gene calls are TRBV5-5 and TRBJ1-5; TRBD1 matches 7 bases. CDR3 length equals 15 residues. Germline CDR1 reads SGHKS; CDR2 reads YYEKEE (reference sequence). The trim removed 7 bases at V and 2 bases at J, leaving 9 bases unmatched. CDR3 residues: CASGGTADGNQPQHF. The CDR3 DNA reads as TGTGCCAGCGGTGGGACAGCCGACGGCAATCAGCCCCAGCATTTT.

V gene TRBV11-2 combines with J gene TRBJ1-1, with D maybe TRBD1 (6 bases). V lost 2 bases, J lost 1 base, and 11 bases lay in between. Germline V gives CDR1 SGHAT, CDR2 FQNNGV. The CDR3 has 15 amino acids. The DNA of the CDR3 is TGTGCCAGCAGCTTAAGAGAGGGACAGAACACTGAAGCTTTCTTT. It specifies CASSLREGQNTEAFF.

CDR3 amino acids: CASSPWTGTNEKLFF. The CDR3 DNA reads TGTGCCAGCAGCCCATGGACAGGAACTAATGAAAAACTGTTTTTT. This chain joins TRBV9 and TRBJ1-4; 7 positions agree with TRBD1. V lost 4 bases and J lost 1; bases outside the gene matches: 4. This CDR3 spans 15 amino acids. The germline V gene has CDR1 SGDLS and CDR2 YYNGEE.

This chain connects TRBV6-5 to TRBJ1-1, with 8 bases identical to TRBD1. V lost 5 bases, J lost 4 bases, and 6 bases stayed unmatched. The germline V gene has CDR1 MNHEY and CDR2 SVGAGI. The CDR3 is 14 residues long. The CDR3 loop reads CASSSRQGITEAFF. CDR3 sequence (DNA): TGTGCCAGCAGTAGCCGACAGGGGATCACTGAAGCTTTCTTT.

The CDR3: CASSLGHLNGYTF. CDR3 in DNA: TGTGCCAGCAGTTTGGGACATCTAAATGGCTACACCTTC. This sequence joins TRBV12-3 or TRBV12-4 and TRBJ1-2; D is possibly TRBD1 (6 bases). Deletions cut 3 bases from V and 6 bases from J, with 11 bases between. The CDR3 contains 13 residues.

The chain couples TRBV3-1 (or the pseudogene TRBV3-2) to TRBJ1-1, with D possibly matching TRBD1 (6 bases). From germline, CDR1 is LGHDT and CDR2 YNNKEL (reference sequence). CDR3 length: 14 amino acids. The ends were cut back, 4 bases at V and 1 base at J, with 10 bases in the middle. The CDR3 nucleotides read TGTGCCAGCAGCCCCTGGACAGCGAACACTGAAGCTTTCTTT. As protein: CASSPWTANTEAFF.